Listed here are 14 T cell receptor beta chains from one sample, sequenced in a study of early T cells in non-severe SARS-CoV-2 infection. TCRdb called the 5' RACE reads again in MiXCR, with one record for every CDR3 protein. The repertoire includes about 30,000 distinct CDR3 sequences, around 5.9% of them detected once, and 0.92% sits in the top ten. Material: whole blood. The origin of the receptors is an adult who was a healthcare worker with PCR-confirmed SARS-CoV-2 infection or an uninfected control (not recorded which).

This clonotype has at least ten counts. Compared with germline, one end of the junction differs, possibly owing to a read error. This chain connects TRBV7-7 to TRBJ1-4; D call uncertain. The CDR3 has 14 residues. The germline CDR1 and CDR2 sequences are SSHAT and FNYEAQ (reference sequence). The DNA for the CDR3 is TGTGCTAGCAGCTTATCTATGGACTCTGAAAAACTGTTTTTT. It encodes CASSLSMDSEKLFF.

This clonotype has a count of ten or more. The chain links TRBV7-8 to TRBJ1-5; perhaps TRBD1 as D (6 bases). Trimming took 4 bases from V and 4 from J, leaving 20 bases between them. CDR3 length: 17 amino acids. The V gene's germline CDR1 is SGHVS and CDR2 FQNEAQ. Here the CDR3 reads CASSSYRGREGNQPQHF. CDR3 DNA sequence: TGTGCCAGCAGCTCCTACCGGGGGCGAGAAGGGAATCAGCCCCAGCATTTT.

This clonotype was seen many times. The V gene is TRBV28, the J gene TRBJ2-3, with D unclear. CDR1 and CDR2 from the germline V gene are MDHEN and SYDVKM. Trimming pared 5 bases from V and 0 bases from J, leaving 12 bases between. CDR3 length: 15 amino acids. This CDR3 reads CASSKDGSSTDTQYF. The DNA of the CDR3 is TGTGCCAGCAGTAAAGACGGATCAAGCACAGATACGCAGTATTTT.

This clonotype was detected many times. The genes are TRBV18 and TRBJ2-3; 7 nucleotides align to TRBD2. Trimming removed 3 bases from V and 1 base from J; junction bases left unmatched: 1. Germline CDR1 reads KGHSH; CDR2 reads LQKENI. This CDR3 has 14 residues. In DNA, the CDR3 is TGTGCCAGCTCACCGAGCGGGGGCACAGATACGCAGTATTTT. The encoded protein is CASSPSGGTDTQYF.

This clonotype was seen many times. This chain uses TRBV5-6 with TRBJ2-1, with 8 positions matching TRBD2. The V segment lost 4 bases and the J segment 3 bases; nucleotides outside the gene matches: 9. Germline CDR1 is SGHDT and CDR2 is YYEEEE. This CDR3 is built from 16 residues. As DNA, the CDR3 is TGTGCCAGCAGCCCTGAGAGCGGGAGCCTCTACAATGAGCAGTTCTTC. The encoded protein is CASSPESGSLYNEQFF.

The V call is TRBV12-3 or TRBV12-4, the J call TRBJ2-1; D remains unclear. The CDR3 runs 11 residues. Trimming took 3 bases from V and 15 from J, leaving 12 bases between them. CDR3 protein: CASSLGSPPFF. The DNA of the CDR3 is TGTGCCAGCAGTTTGGGATCCCCACCGTTCTTC.

This clonotype has a count of ten or more. The V call is TRBV7-9, the J call TRBJ1-1; a weak D match, TRBD1 (6 bases). This CDR3 contains 14 residues. The germline V and J ends were trimmed by 4 bases and 8 bases, with 17 bases remaining between them. In germline, CDR1 is SEHNR, CDR2 FQNEAQ (reference sequence). Written as DNA, the CDR3 is TGTGCCAGCAGCTCTGAAACAGGGAGGAGAGAAGCTTTCTTT. It codes for CASSSETGRREAFF. The full variable domain, its missing parts supplied by reference TRBV7-9 and TRBJ1-1, is DTGVSQNPRHKITKRGQNVTFRCDPISEHNRLYWYRQTLGQGPEFLTYFQNEAQLEKSRLLSDRFSAERPKGSFSTLEIQRTEQGDSAMYLCASSSETGRREAFFGQGTRLTVV.

This clonotype is medium-sized by share. The chain is built from TRBV6-4 and TRBJ2-1; perhaps TRBD1 as D (6 bases). The CDR3 is 14 residues long. The V end lost 4 bases, the J end lost 5 bases, and 12 bases lay between the germline ends. Germline V gene lookup returns CDR1 MRHNA and CDR2 SNTAGT. The CDR3 reads CASSAGEHHNEQFF. The CDR3 nucleotides are TGTGCCAGCAGTGCAGGGGAGCATCACAATGAGCAGTTCTTC.

This clonotype was counted many times. The chain uses TRBV4-3 and TRBJ1-6; D remains ambiguous. Trimming removed 0 bases at V and 7 bases at J, with 10 bases between. Germline CDR1 LGHNA, CDR2 YSLEER. This CDR3 is 15 amino acids long. The CDR3 spells CASSQERRGNSPLHF. The CDR3, as DNA: TGCGCCAGCAGCCAAGAAAGGCGGGGAAATTCACCCCTCCACTTT.

This clonotype appeared many times. The chain carries TRBV7-6 and TRBJ2-3; no clear D. CDR1 is SGHVS and CDR2 is FNYEAQ in the germline V gene. The CDR3 is 14 amino acids. The V end lost 0 bases, the J end lost 1 base, and 5 bases lay between the germline ends. The chain's CDR3 is CASSLAVRTDTQYF. CDR3 bases: TGTGCCAGCAGCTTAGCGGTCCGCACAGATACGCAGTATTTT.

This clonotype was observed at least ten times. The chain joins TRBV12-3 or TRBV12-4 to TRBJ2-5; D gene uncertain. V was trimmed by 6 bases and J by 5 bases, leaving 7 bases between them. This CDR3 region has 11 residues. CDR3 coding DNA: TGTGCCAGCAGGGGTCGGGAGACCCAGTACTTC. This gives the protein CASRGRETQYF.

The sample holds a few counts of this clonotype. The CDR3 DNA is TGTGCCAGCAGTCCATGGACAGGGTGGGACACTGAAGCTTTCTTT. Translation: CASSPWTGWDTEAFF. The genes are TRBV27 and TRBJ1-1; the match to TRBD1 covers 8 bases. This CDR3 is 15 amino acids long. From germline, CDR1 is MNHEY and CDR2 SMNVEV (reference sequence). The V and J ends lost 5 bases and 3 bases, in that order; junction bases with no gene match: 8.

This clonotype was seen many times. The chain has TRBV7-2 and TRBJ2-1; 13 positions match TRBD2. The CDR3 has 17 residues. The ends lost 3 bases at V and 4 bases at J; junction bases unmatched: 6. The germline V gene encodes CDR1 SGHTA and CDR2 FQGNSA. CDR3 DNA: TGTGCCAGCAGCTTGCCGGGACTAGCGGGGAGATACAATGAGCAGTTCTTC. Residues: CASSLPGLAGRYNEQFF.

This clonotype was counted ten times or more. The chain carries TRBV9 and TRBJ2-3, with 10 bases that match TRBD2. The CDR3 spans 18 residues. J gave up 0 bases and V 6 bases, and 13 bases lay outside the gene matches. Germline CDR1 SGDLS, CDR2 YYNGEE. In DNA form, the CDR3 reads TGTGCCAGCACCAAAGGAGCTAGCGGGGGCCTAAGCACAGATACGCAGTATTTT. This codes for CASTKGASGGLSTDTQYF.